The T cell receptor beta chain described here comes from a study of T cells in Graves' hyperthyroidism and ophthalmopathy. What was amplified from RNA transcripts were TCR beta CDR3 regions. HTBI primers were the set used in a first-round RT-PCR of the TCR CDR3. TCRdb ran MiXCR on the multiplex PCR reads and lists one entry per CDR3 protein. Of roughly 400,000 distinct CDR3 sequences in the sample, roughly an eighth were seen once. Between the trimmed V and J ends, which lost 0 bases and 0 bases, there was a span of 9 bases. The CDR3 extends over 15 amino acids. In germline, CDR1 is PRHDT, CDR2 FYEKMQ (reference sequence). This clonotype occurred a few times.

V usage is TRBV13 and J usage is TRBJ2-7; D possibly corresponds to TRBD2 (5 bases). The sequenced sample was blood. This receptor was taken from a man between 45 and 60 years old with Graves' ophthalmopathy. The DNA for the CDR3 is TGTGCCAGCAGCTTAGGAGAAGGGAGCTCCTACGAGCAGTACTTC. This translates into CASSLGEGSSYEQYF.